This TCR beta chain was recovered during a study of regulatory T cells in long-lasting Graves disease. The time point denotes: newly diagnosed GD, antithyroid drugs for less than 3 months. With RNA extracted from PBMCs as input, the TCR library was made. This clonotype was seen ten or more times. V lost 5 bases, J lost 4 bases, and 11 bases lay in between. This CDR3 is 13 amino acids long. In building TCR beta libraries, iRepertoire HTBI primers were used together with Arm-PCR of CDR3 regions. TCRdb re-analysed the multiplex PCR reads in MiXCR, keeping a single row per CDR3 protein. The sample contains 350,000 to 500,000 distinct CDR3 sequences, roughly 15% of which appear only once. These data were also reused for a study on T cells in Graves' hyperthyroidism and ophthalmopathy.

The rearrangement uses TRBV12-3 or TRBV12-4 and TRBJ1-2, with a tentative D call TRBD1 (5 bases). The material was peripheral blood mononuclear cells (PBMCs), obtained at new diagnosis, from a patient treated with antithyroid drugs. The TCR was taken from a woman in her 30s with Graves disease. CDR3 protein: CASSPRGSYGYTF. The CDR3 bases are TGTGCCAGCAGTCCCCGGGGGAGCTATGGCTACACCTTC.